These 20 T cell receptor beta chains share one sample of origin, sequenced in a study of graft-versus-host responses after intestinal transplantation. Clones were read by immunoSEQ multiplex PCR, and TCRdb kept only the in-frame ones, dropping some. Of tens of thousands of clones listed, about nine tenths are singletons. Processing was applied to graft tissue in order to liberate intraepithelial and lamina propria lymphocytes. This material consisted of ileum tissue, taken 350 to 400 days after transplant. The receptor source for this set is a human patient who received an intestinal transplant, so some T cells may come from the graft donor.

This clone was counted between two and nine times. This sequence joins TRBV7-2 and TRBJ2-5; TRBD2 aligns across 11 bases. The V gene's germline CDR1 is SGHTA and CDR2 FQGNSA. The CDR3 is 16 residues long. V lost 1 base, J lost 5 bases, and 6 bases stayed unmatched. CDR3 DNA: TGTGCCAGCAGCTTAGTAGCGGGGGGGCCCCGGGAGACCCAGTACTTC. Amino acid sequence: CASSLVAGGPRETQYF.

The chain links TRBV27 to TRBJ2-2; D may be TRBD1 (5 bases). V lost 2 bases and J lost 1, with 8 bases in between. The CDR3 is 15 amino acids. The germline CDR1 and CDR2 sequences are MNHEY and SMNVEV (reference sequence). CDR3 nucleotides: TGTGCCAGCAGTTTAAGCGACAGGAACACCGGGGAGCTGTTTTTT. This codes for CASSLSDRNTGELFF.

J is TRBJ2-1 and V is TRBV19; D ambiguous. Trimming removed 9 bases from V and 2 bases from J, with 8 bases in between. The germline V gene encodes CDR1 LNHDA and CDR2 SQIVND (reference sequence). This CDR3 has 12 residues. The CDR3 region has the DNA TGTGCCAGCAGAGGCCCCTACAATGAGCAGTTCTTC. It yields the protein CASRGPYNEQFF.

The rearrangement joins TRBV5-1 to TRBJ2-1; D might be TRBD1 (6 bases). CDR3 length: 17 residues. The germline V and J ends were trimmed by 2 bases and 0 bases, with 15 bases remaining between them. Germline-derived CDR1 and CDR2 are SGHRS and YFSETQ. CDR3 amino acids: CASSFGRGLSSYNEQFF. DNA for the CDR3: TGCGCCAGCAGCTTCGGCAGGGGATTAAGCTCCTACAATGAGCAGTTCTTC. Looking up the rest from reference TRBV5-1 and TRBJ2-1 gives the full variable domain: KAGVTQTPRYLIKTRGQQVTLSCSPISGHRSVSWYQQTPGQGLQFLFEYFSETQRNKGNFPGRFSGRQFSNSRSEMNVSTLELGDSALYLCASSFGRGLSSYNEQFFGPGTRLTVL.

V and J are TRBV23-1 and TRBJ2-4, with D perhaps TRBD2 (6 bases). TRBV23-1 falls under the ORF class, with uncertain function. CDR3 length: 16 amino acids. Trimming removed 3 bases from V and 0 bases from J, with 12 bases in between. The CDR3, as DNA: TGCGCCAGCAGTCACCCGGAGGGGATAGCCAAAAACATTCAGTACTTC. Protein product: CASSHPEGIAKNIQYF.

The V and J genes are TRBV4-2 and TRBJ2-7, with a weak D call TRBD1 (6 bases). V shed 0 bases and J shed 4 bases, with 10 bases lying between them. This CDR3 is 14 amino acids long. The germline V gene encodes CDR1 LGHNA and CDR2 YNFKEQ. The CDR3 DNA reads TGTGCCAGCAGCCAAGAAAACAGGGAGTACGAGCAGTACTTC. Residues: CASSQENREYEQYF.

This clone was seen just once. The chain combines TRBV6-1 with TRBJ2-7; no reliable D call. Trimming took off 5 bases at V and 3 bases at J, with 11 bases between the two ends. The germline CDR1 and CDR2 sequences are MNHNS and SASEGT. The CDR3 loop spans 13 amino acids. The DNA of the CDR3 is TGTGCCAGCAGTAGGAGTTCCGGCTACGAGCAGTACTTC. As protein: CASSRSSGYEQYF.

CDR3 loop: CASSYSRVSSYNEQFF. CDR3 nucleotide sequence: TGTGCCAGTAGCTATAGTAGGGTTAGCTCCTACAATGAGCAGTTCTTC. The gene calls are TRBV19 and TRBJ2-1, with D unclear. V was trimmed by 6 bases and J by 0 bases, leaving 15 bases between them. Germline V gene lookup returns CDR1 LNHDA and CDR2 SQIVND (reference sequence). The CDR3 extends over 16 amino acids.

This chain uses TRBV2 with TRBJ2-5; weak D call: TRBD2 (5 bases). V was pared by 3 bases and J by 1 base, with 12 bases between. Per the germline V gene, CDR1 is SNHLY and CDR2 is FYNNEI. The CDR3 is 15 amino acids. Here the CDR3 DNA reads TGTGCCAGCAGTGACCCCGTAGCGCTCCAAGAGACCCAGTACTTC. Encoded protein: CASSDPVALQETQYF.

The chain joins TRBV4-1 to TRBJ2-1; D might be TRBD1 or TRBD2, each matching 6 bases. CDR1 is MGHRA and CDR2 is YSYEKL in the germline V gene. The CDR3 totals 12 residues. V dropped 4 bases and J dropped 9 bases, with 10 bases sitting between them. CDR3 region: CASSRGASEQFF. The CDR3 DNA sequence: TGCGCCAGCAGCCGGGGGGCCAGTGAGCAGTTCTTC.

The chain couples TRBV6-5 to TRBJ2-5; possible D gene TRBD1, 6 bases. Trimming left V 6 bases short and J 4 bases short, with 12 bases between. The CDR3 is made up of 13 amino acids. The V gene's germline CDR1 is MNHEY and CDR2 SVGAGI. In DNA, the CDR3 is TGTGCCAGCAGACGCTTAGGGGGAGAGACCCAGTACTTC. This gives the protein CASRRLGGETQYF.

The rearrangement links TRBV29-1 to TRBJ2-7; D ambiguous. The V gene's germline CDR1 is SQVTM and CDR2 ANQGSEA. The V and J ends lost 7 bases and 3 bases respectively, with 16 bases between them. This CDR3 is built from 13 residues. CDR3 in amino acids: CSAGGILDYEQYF. CDR3 in DNA: TGCAGCGCCGGCGGCATACTCGACTACGAGCAGTACTTC.

V usage is TRBV5-1 and J usage is TRBJ2-6; D is perhaps TRBD1 (5 bases). Germline V CDR1 and CDR2: SGHRS, YFSETQ. V lost 0 bases and J 0 bases, leaving 16 bases between the germline ends. This CDR3 has 19 amino acids. In DNA, the CDR3 is TGCGCCAGCAGCTTGGCCAAGGGGAACTACCACTCTGGGGCCAACGTCCTGACTTTC. Its translation is CASSLAKGNYHSGANVLTF.

The CDR3 region has the DNA TGTGCCAGCAGCTTTTCCGGGACTGAGCAGTTCTTC. This gives the protein CASSFSGTEQFF. The chain has TRBV7-2 and TRBJ2-1, with D perhaps matching TRBD1 or TRBD2 (5 bases each). The CDR3 contains 12 residues. V lost 3 bases, J lost 9 bases, and 9 bases lay in between. Germline values: CDR1 SGHTA, CDR2 FQGNSA.

The chain couples TRBV6-5 to TRBJ2-7, with D unresolved. The CDR3 contains 11 residues. Germline lookup yields CDR1 MNHEY and CDR2 SVGAGI. V was shortened by 5 bases and J by 5 bases, with 7 bases between the two germline ends. The CDR3 bases are TGTGCCAGCAGTCGCCTCCACGAGCAGTACTTC. Its protein product is CASSRLHEQYF.

A few counts support this clone. The genes are TRBV5-8 and TRBJ1-1; D gene uncertain. Between the trimmed V and J ends, which lost 1 base and 5 bases, there was a span of 9 bases. Looked up from germline, CDR1 is SGHTS and CDR2 is YDEGEE. This CDR3 region has 13 residues. The CDR3 coding sequence is TGTGCCAGCAGCTTGCATTCGGGAACTGAAGCTTTCTTT. Its protein is CASSLHSGTEAFF. Complete variable domain (other parts from reference TRBV5-8 and TRBJ1-1): EAGVTQSPTHLIKTRGQQATLRCSPISGHTSVYWYQQALGLGLQFLLWYDEGEERNRGNFPPRFSGRQFPNYSSELNVNALELEDSALYLCASSLHSGTEAFFGQGTRLTVV.

This chain uses TRBV28 with TRBJ1-5; no firm D call. Trimming removed 2 bases at V and 2 bases at J, with 10 bases between. The CDR3 runs to 15 residues. Per germline, CDR1 MDHEN and CDR2 SYDVKM. The CDR3 DNA follows: TGTGCCAGCAGTTTACAAGGGTGGGGCAATCAGCCCCAGCATTTT. This gives the protein CASSLQGWGNQPQHF.

This clone was observed a few times. The chain links TRBV28 to TRBJ1-4, with D perhaps matching TRBD1 (6 bases). V lost 6 bases, J lost 4 bases, and 18 bases lay in between. Germline V gives CDR1 MDHEN, CDR2 SYDVKM. The CDR3 has 16 residues. The CDR3 DNA follows: TGTGCCAGCAGGCCCGGACAGCTGGATAGTAATGAAAAACTGTTTTTT. Protein sequence: CASRPGQLDSNEKLFF.

In this sample, this clone turned up once. The rearrangement links TRBV29-1 to TRBJ2-2; 12 bases are a match to TRBD2. Germline V gene lookup returns CDR1 SQVTM and CDR2 ANQGSEA. Trimming at V came to 0 bases and at J to 6 bases, leaving 5 bases not matched to a gene. The CDR3 covers 16 residues. The CDR3 spells CSVEEELAGGPGELFF. As DNA, the CDR3 is TGCAGCGTTGAAGAAGAACTAGCGGGAGGACCCGGGGAGCTGTTTTTT.

This clone was seen a handful of times. The rearrangement links TRBV2 to TRBJ2-7; 9 positions agree with TRBD1. The V and J ends lost 5 bases and 4 bases, in that order; junction bases with no gene match: 3. The CDR3 sequence is 13 residues long. Per germline, CDR1 SNHLY and CDR2 FYNNEI. CDR3 region: CASSPGTGYEQYF. DNA for the CDR3: TGTGCCAGCAGTCCCGGGACAGGGTACGAGCAGTACTTC. Combining the CDR3 with reference TRBV2 and TRBJ2-7 gives the whole variable domain EPEVTQTPSHQVTQMGQEVILRCVPISNHLYFYWYRQILGQKVEFLVSFYNNEISEKSEIFDDQFSVERPDGSNFTLKIRSTKLEDSAMYFCASSPGTGYEQYFGPGTRLTVT.